This T cell receptor beta chain was profiled in a study of blood T cell repertoires in COVID-19. V was clipped by 1 base and J by 4 bases, with 20 bases between them. The CDR3 has 17 residues. Looked up from germline, CDR1 is SGDLS and CDR2 is YYNGEE. In the authors' methods: Reference gene primer amplification gave nucleated cell count estimates. Data came from immunoSEQ multiplex PCR; TCRdb stores just in-frame clones and leaves some out. Clone size and V and J calls were adopted from that table, with D and trimming inferred from the DNA. The table includes a few hundred thousand clones, around nine tenths detected once.

Material: peripheral blood. This clonotype was sampled from a man in his fifties with acute or convalescent COVID-19. The genes are TRBV9 and TRBJ1-1; D may be TRBD1 (5 bases). This CDR3 reads CASSVIPARDGGTEAFF. In DNA, the CDR3 is TGTGCCAGCAGCGTAATCCCGGCCCGGGACGGGGGCACTGAAGCTTTCTTT. Full variable domain (rest looked up from reference TRBV9 and TRBJ1-1): DSGVTQTPKHLITATGQRVTLRCSPRSGDLSVYWYQQSLDQGLQFLIQYYNGEERAKGNILERFSAQQFPDLHSELNLSSLELGDSALYFCASSVIPARDGGTEAFFGQGTRLTVV.